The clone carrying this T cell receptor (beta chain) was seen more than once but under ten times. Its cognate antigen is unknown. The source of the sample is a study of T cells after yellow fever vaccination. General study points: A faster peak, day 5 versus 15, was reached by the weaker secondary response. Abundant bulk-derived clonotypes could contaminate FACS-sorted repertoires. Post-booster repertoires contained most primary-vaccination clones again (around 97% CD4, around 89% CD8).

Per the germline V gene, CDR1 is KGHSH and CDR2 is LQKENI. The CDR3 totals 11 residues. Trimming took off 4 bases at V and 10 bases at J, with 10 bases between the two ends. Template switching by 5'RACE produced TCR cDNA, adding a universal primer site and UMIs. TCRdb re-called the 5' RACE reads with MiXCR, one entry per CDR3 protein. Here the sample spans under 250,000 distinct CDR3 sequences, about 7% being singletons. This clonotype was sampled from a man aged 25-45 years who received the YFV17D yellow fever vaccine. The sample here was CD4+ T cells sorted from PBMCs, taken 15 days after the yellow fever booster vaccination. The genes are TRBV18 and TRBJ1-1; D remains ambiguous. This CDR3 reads CASSLMDGAFF. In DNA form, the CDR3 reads TGTGCCAGCTCACTAATGGATGGAGCTTTCTTT.